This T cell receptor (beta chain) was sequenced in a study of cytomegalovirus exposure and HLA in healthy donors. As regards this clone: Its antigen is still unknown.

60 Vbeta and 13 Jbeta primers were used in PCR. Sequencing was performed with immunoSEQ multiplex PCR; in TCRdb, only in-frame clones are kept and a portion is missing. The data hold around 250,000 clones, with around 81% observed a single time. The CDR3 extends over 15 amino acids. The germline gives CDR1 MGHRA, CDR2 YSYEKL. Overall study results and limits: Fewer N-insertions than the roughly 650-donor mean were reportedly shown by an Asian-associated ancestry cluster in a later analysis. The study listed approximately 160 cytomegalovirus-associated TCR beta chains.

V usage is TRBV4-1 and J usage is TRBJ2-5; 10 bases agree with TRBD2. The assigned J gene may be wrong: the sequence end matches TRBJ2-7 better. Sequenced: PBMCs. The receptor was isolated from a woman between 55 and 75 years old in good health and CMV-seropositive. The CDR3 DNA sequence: TGCGCCAGCAGCCAACGGGCTAGCGGGAGTCGCGAGCAGTACTTC. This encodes CASSQRASGSREQYF.